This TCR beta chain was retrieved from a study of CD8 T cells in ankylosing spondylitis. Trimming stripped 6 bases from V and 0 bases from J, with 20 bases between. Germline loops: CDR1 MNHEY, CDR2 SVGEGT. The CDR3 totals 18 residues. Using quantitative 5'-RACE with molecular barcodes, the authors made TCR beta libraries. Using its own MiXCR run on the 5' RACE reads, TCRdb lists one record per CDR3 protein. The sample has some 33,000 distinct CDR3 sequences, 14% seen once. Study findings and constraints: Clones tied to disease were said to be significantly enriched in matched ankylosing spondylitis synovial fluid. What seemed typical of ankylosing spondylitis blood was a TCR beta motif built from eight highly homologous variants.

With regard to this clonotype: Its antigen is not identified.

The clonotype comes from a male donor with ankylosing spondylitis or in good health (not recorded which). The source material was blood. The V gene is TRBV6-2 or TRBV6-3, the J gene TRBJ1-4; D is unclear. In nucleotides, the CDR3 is TGTGCCAGCAGCCCAATCAAGACTCATTTTGCAACTAATGAAAAACTGTTTTTT. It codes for CASSPIKTHFATNEKLFF.